This TCR beta chain was obtained from a study of metastatic and nonmetastatic thyroid tumors. The wider study: Across peripheral blood and tumor or nodule tissue samples taken from malignant and benign thyroid patients, the repertoires were compared with one another. Notes on the study in general: It was reportedly found that TCR beta diversity was significantly higher in malignant thyroid tumors than in benign nodules, a difference seen in both blood and tumor samples.

Per the germline V gene, CDR1 is MNHEY and CDR2 is SVGEGT. The V end lost 7 bases, the J end lost 5 bases, and 15 bases lay between the germline ends. The CDR3 extends over 14 amino acids. Of note for this clone: Antigen: not known.

Before thyroid surgery, none of the patients had received any treatment. TCRdb re-called the PCR reads through MiXCR. The sample has some 30,000 clones, roughly 29% seen once. V gene TRBV6-2 or TRBV6-3 combines with J gene TRBJ2-1, with D maybe TRBD1 (5 bases). Material: blood. This receptor was obtained from a female donor with papillary thyroid cancer or a benign thyroid nodule (not recorded which). Some clones in this sample may be carry-over from other donors' samples. DNA for the CDR3: TGTGCCAGCACCCACCTGGGGCGCGACAATGAGCAGTTCTTC. As protein: CASTHLGRDNEQFF.